This TCR beta chain was sequenced in a study of T cell responses to AZD1222 COVID-19 vaccine. In the study overall: Second-dose recipients at about 4 or about 12 weeks were treated as one pooled group.

Data came from immunoSEQ multiplex PCR; TCRdb stores just in-frame clones and leaves some out. The sample holds about 140,000 clones, around 90% seen once. Germline CDR1 SQVTM, CDR2 ANQGSEA. CDR3 length: 11 residues. Deletions cut 3 bases from V and 4 bases from J, with 6 bases between. The chain couples TRBV29-1 to TRBJ1-1; D not certain. The TCR was taken from an adult in good health. Material: peripheral blood, obtained on day 0 of AZD1222 vaccination. CDR3 residues: CSVEWGTEAFF. DNA of the CDR3: TGCAGCGTTGAGTGGGGCACTGAAGCTTTCTTT.